One and the same sample provided the 4 T cell receptor beta chains below, sequenced in a study of CD8 T cells in ankylosing spondylitis. Using its own MiXCR run on the 5' RACE reads, TCRdb lists one record per CDR3 protein. The sample includes about 5,700 distinct CDR3 sequences, under 2.5% of them seen just once. The sequenced sample was blood, either unsorted or a sorted T cell fraction (not recorded which). Every receptor here comes from a male donor with ankylosing spondylitis or in good health (not recorded which).

This clonotype was found many times. The chain is built from TRBV9 and TRBJ2-2; D is perhaps TRBD1 (5 bases). The CDR3 is 12 residues long. V was clipped by 3 bases and J by 6 bases, with 6 bases between them. Germline V gene lookup returns CDR1 SGDLS and CDR2 YYNGEE. CDR3 nucleotides: TGTGCCAGCAGCGCAGGGTCCGGGGAGCTGTTTTTT. Protein sequence: CASSAGSGELFF.

The rearrangement joins TRBV9 to TRBJ2-5; 8 bases line up with TRBD1. The length of the CDR3 is 16 residues. V was pared by 0 bases and J by 4 bases, with 8 bases of the junction left unmatched. Germline values: CDR1 SGDLS, CDR2 YYNGEE. The CDR3 DNA sequence: TGTGCCAGCAGCGTAGATCAGGGGGCGGGTGGAGAGACCCAGTACTTC. Protein product: CASSVDQGAGGETQYF.

There are many counts of this clonotype. The genes are TRBV9 and TRBJ1-5; D perhaps matches TRBD1 (6 bases). There are 15 residues in the CDR3. V was pared by 3 bases and J by 1 base, with 11 bases between. The germline CDR1 and CDR2 sequences are SGDLS and YYNGEE. DNA for the CDR3: TGTGCCAGCAGCGAGGGGACATTGAGCAATCAGCCCCAGCATTTT. Protein product: CASSEGTLSNQPQHF.

This clonotype rates as medium-sized. The chain employs TRBV9 and TRBJ2-1; 15 nucleotides agree with TRBD2. The V gene end was trimmed by 3 bases and the J gene end by 10 bases; junction bases not matched to a gene: 5. The CDR3 is 15 residues long. Germline CDR1 SGDLS, CDR2 YYNGEE. The CDR3 DNA follows: TGTGCCAGCAGCGACCTCGGGACTAGCGGGAGGGAGCAGTTCTTC. Protein product: CASSDLGTSGREQFF.